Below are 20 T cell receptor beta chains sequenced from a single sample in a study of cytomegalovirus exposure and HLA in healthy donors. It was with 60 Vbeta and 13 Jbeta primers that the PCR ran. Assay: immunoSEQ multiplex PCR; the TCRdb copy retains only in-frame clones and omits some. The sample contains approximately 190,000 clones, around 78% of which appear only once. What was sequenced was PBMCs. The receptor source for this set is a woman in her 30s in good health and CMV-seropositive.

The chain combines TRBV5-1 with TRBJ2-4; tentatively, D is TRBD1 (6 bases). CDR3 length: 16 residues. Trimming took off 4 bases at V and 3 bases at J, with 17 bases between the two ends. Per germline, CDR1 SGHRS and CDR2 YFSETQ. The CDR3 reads CASSHGLKGDKNIQYF. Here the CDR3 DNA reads TGCGCCAGCAGCCATGGCTTAAAGGGGGACAAAAACATTCAGTACTTC.

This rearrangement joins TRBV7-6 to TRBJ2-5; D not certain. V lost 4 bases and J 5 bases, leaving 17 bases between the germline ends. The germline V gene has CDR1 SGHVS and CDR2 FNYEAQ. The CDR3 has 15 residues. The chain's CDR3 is CASSSRVSEWETQYF. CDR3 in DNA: TGTGCCAGCAGCTCCCGGGTGTCCGAGTGGGAGACCCAGTACTTC.

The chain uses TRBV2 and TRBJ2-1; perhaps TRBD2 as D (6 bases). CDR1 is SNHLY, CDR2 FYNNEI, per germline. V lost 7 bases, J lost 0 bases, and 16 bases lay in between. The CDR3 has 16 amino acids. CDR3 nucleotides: TGTGCCAGCAATTCTGGCGCGGGATACTCCTACAATGAGCAGTTCTTC. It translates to CASNSGAGYSYNEQFF.

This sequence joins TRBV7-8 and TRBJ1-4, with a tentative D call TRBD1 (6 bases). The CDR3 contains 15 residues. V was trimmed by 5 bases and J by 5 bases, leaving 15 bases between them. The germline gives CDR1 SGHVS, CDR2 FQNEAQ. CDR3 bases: TGTGCCAGCAGCCCGTCCAGGGGAACAAATGAAAAACTGTTTTTT. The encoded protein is CASSPSRGTNEKLFF. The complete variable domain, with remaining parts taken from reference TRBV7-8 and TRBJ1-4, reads GAGVSQSPRYKVAKRGQDVALRCDPISGHVSLFWYQQALGQGPEFLTYFQNEAQLDKSGLPSDRFFAERPEGSVSTLKIQRTQQEDSAVYLCASSPSRGTNEKLFFGSGTQLSVL.

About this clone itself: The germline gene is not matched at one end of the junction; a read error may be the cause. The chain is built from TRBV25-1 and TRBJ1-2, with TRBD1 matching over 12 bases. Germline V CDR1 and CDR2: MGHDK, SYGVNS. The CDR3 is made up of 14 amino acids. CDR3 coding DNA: TGTGCCAGCAGTGAATTTGGGACAGGGGGCTTTCTCGCCTTC. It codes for CASSEFGTGGFLAF.

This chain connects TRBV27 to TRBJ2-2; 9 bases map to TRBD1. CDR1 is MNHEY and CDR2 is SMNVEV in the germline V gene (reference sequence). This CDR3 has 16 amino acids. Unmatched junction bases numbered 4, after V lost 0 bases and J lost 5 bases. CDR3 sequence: CASSLSGQGWTGELFF. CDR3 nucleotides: TGTGCCAGCAGTTTATCGGGACAGGGATGGACCGGGGAGCTGTTTTTT.

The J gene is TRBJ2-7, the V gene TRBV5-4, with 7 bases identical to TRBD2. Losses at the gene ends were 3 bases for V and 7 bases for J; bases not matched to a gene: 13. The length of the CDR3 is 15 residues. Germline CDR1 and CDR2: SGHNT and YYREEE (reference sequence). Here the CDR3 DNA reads TGTGCCAGCAGCTCAGCGGGGATCACCGGGAGAGAGCAGTACTTC. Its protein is CASSSAGITGREQYF.

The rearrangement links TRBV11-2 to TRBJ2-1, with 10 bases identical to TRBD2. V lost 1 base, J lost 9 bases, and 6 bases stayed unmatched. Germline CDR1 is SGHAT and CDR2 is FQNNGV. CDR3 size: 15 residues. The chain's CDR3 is CASSLVTSGKREQFF. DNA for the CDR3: TGTGCCAGCAGCTTAGTAACTAGCGGGAAGCGTGAGCAGTTCTTC.

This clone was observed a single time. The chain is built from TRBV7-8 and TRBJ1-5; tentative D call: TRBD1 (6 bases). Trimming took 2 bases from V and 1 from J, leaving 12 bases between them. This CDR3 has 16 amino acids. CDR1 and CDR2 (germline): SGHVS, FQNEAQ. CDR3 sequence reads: CASSLPGTLSNQPQHF. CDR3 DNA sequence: TGTGCCAGCAGCTTACCCGGGACACTAAGCAATCAGCCCCAGCATTTT.

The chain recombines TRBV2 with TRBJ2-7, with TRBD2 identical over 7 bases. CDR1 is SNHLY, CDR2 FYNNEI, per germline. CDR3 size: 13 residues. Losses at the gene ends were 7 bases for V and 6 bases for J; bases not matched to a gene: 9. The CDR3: CASTMVRESEQYF. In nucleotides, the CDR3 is TGTGCCAGCACAATGGTGCGGGAGTCCGAGCAGTACTTC. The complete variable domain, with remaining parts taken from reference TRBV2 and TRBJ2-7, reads EPEVTQTPSHQVTQMGQEVILRCVPISNHLYFYWYRQILGQKVEFLVSFYNNEISEKSEIFDDQFSVERPDGSNFTLKIRSTKLEDSAMYFCASTMVRESEQYFGPGTRLTVT.

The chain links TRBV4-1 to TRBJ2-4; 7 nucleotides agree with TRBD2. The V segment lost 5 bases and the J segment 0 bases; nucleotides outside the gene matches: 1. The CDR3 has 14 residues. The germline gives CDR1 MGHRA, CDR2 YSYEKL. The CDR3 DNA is TGCGCCAGCAGCTGGGAGGGAGCCAAAAACATTCAGTACTTC. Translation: CASSWEGAKNIQYF.

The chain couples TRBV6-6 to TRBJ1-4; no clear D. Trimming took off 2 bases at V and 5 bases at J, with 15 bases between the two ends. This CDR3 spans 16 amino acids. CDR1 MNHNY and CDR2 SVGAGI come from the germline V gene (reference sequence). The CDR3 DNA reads TGTGCCAGCAGTTACCCCGGGAACCCAGACAATGAAAAACTGTTTTTT. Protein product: CASSYPGNPDNEKLFF.

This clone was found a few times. In nucleotides, the CDR3 is TGTGCCAGCAGCCCGATCTACTACGAGCAGTACTTC. It encodes CASSPIYYEQYF. This chain uses TRBV7-3 with TRBJ2-7; D is unclear. The germline V gene has CDR1 SGHTA and CDR2 FQGTGA. This CDR3 spans 12 amino acids. V was shortened by 5 bases and J by 3 bases, with 8 bases between the two germline ends.

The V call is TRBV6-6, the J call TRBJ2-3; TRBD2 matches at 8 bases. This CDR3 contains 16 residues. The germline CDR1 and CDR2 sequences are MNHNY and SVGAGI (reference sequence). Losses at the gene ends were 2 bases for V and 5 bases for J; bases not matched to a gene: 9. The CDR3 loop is CASSYGASRGGDTQYF. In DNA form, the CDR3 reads TGTGCCAGCAGTTACGGGGCCTCCCGGGGGGGAGATACGCAGTATTTT.

The CDR3 coding sequence is TGTGCCAGCAGCCGGTGGGAGGCAGTCAAAAACATTCAGTACTTC. This translates into CASSRWEAVKNIQYF. The V and J genes are TRBV28 and TRBJ2-4; D is perhaps TRBD2 (6 bases). Trimming pared 6 bases from V and 3 bases from J, leaving 15 bases between. The CDR3 runs to 15 residues. Per the germline V gene, CDR1 is MDHEN and CDR2 is SYDVKM.

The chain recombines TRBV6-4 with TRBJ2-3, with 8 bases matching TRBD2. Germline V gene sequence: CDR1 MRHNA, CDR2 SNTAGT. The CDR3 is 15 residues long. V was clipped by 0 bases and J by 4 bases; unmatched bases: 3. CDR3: CASSDSSGGPDTQYF. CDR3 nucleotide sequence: TGTGCCAGCAGTGACTCGTCGGGGGGGCCAGATACGCAGTATTTT.

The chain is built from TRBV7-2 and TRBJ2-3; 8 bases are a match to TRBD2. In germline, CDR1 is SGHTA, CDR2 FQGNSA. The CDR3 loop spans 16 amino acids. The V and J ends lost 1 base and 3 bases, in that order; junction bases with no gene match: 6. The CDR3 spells CASSLDGRARTDTQYF. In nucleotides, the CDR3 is TGTGCCAGCAGCTTAGACGGGAGGGCCAGGACAGATACGCAGTATTTT.

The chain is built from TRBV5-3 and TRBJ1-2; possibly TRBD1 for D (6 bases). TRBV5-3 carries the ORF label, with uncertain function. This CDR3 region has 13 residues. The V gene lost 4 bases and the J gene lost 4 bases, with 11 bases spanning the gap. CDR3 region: CARSQDRCYGYTF. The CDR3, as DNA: TGTGCCAGAAGCCAGGACAGATGCTATGGCTACACCTTC.

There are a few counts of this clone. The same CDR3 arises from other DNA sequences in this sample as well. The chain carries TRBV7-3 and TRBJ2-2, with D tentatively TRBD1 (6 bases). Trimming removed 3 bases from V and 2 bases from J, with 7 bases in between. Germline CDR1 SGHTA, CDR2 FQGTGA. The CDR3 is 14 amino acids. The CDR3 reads CASSLDSNTGELFF. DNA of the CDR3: TGTGCCAGCAGCTTGGACAGCAACACCGGGGAGCTGTTTTTT. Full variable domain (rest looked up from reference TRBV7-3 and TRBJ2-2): GAGVSQTPSNKVTEKGKYVELRCDPISGHTALYWYRQSLGQGPEFLIYFQGTGAADDSGLPNDRFFAVRPEGSVSTLKIQRTERGDSAVYLCASSLDSNTGELFFGEGSRLTVL.

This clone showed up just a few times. The CDR3 DNA follows: TGTGCCGCTAGTGGTTTAGAGCAGAGCCTCTACGAGCAGTACTTC. Encoded protein: CAASGLEQSLYEQYF. The chain couples TRBV12-5 to TRBJ2-7; D unclear. Germline lookup yields CDR1 LGHNT and CDR2 FRNRAP. The CDR3 has 15 amino acids.